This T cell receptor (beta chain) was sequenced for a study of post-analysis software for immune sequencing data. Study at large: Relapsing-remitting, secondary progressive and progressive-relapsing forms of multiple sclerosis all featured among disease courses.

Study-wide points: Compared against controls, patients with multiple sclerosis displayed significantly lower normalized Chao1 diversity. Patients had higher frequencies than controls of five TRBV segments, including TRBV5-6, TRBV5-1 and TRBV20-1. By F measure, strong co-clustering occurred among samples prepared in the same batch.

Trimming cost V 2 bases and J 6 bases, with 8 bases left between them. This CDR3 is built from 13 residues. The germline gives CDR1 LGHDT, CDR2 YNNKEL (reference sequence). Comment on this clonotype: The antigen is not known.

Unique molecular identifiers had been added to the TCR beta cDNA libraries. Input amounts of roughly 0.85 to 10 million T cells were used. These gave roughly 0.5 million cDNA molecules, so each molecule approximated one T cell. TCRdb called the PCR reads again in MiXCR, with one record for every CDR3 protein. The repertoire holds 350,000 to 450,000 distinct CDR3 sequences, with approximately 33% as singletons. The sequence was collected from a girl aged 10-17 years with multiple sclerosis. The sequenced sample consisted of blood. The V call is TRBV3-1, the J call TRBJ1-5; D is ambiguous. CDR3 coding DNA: TGTGCCAGCAGCCAAATGTTAAGTCAGCCCCAGCATTTT. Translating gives CASSQMLSQPQHF.